The T cell receptor beta chain described here comes from a study of post-analysis software for immune sequencing data. Overall study context: Disease trajectories encompassed relapsing-remitting, secondary progressive and progressive-relapsing multiple sclerosis. Study-level findings and limits: Controls had lower frequencies than patients of a few TRBV segments, which included TRBV5-6, TRBV5-1 and TRBV20-1. Samples from a shared batch, those prepared together, strongly co-clustered by F measure. Significantly lower normalized Chao1 diversity was seen in multiple sclerosis patients than in controls.

Notes on this clonotype: Its antigen is as yet unknown.

Unique molecular identifiers were built into the TCR beta cDNA libraries. TCRdb reprocessed the PCR reads via MiXCR and lists one record per CDR3 protein. The data show fewer than 850,000 distinct CDR3 sequences, with 25% to 30% seen just once and roughly 0.53% held by the top ten. CDR1 is DFQATT, CDR2 SNEGSKA, per germline (reference sequence). The CDR3 runs 15 residues. Trimming shortened V by 0 bases and J by 3 bases, and 14 bases separated the two germline ends. The chain couples TRBV20-1 to TRBJ1-2, with D possibly being TRBD1 (5 bases). The sample consisted of blood. The TCR originated in a girl aged 5 to 17 with multiple sclerosis. The CDR3 nucleotides are TGCAGTGCTAGAGATCCGGGGCAGGGATACTATGGCTACACCTTC. Translation: CSARDPGQGYYGYTF.